The clone carrying this T cell receptor beta chain was recorded many times. This sample is drawn from a study of T-cell reconstitution after alpha-beta-depleted transplantation in children. Trimming took 5 bases from V and 5 from J, leaving 13 bases between them. The CDR3 runs to 14 residues. CDR1 is SGHAT, CDR2 FQNNGV, per germline. Unique molecular identifiers were incorporated into the prepared TCRbeta library. TCRdb called the PCR reads again in MiXCR, with one record for every CDR3 protein. The sample has over 200,000 distinct CDR3 sequences, under 13% seen once; the top ten hold 28%. This receptor was identified in a child in the first two years of life with acute myeloid leukemia, due to receive a stem cell transplant. Sequencing was performed on PBMCs, taken before TCRalphabeta/CD19-depleted stem cell transplant. The gene calls are TRBV11-2 and TRBJ2-1, with a possible D match to TRBD2 (7 bases). In DNA, the CDR3 is TGTGCCAGCAGCCCAAGGGGGGGCAACAATGAGCAGTTCTTC. The encoded protein is CASSPRGGNNEQFF.